This record looks at one TCR beta chain sequence and its context. Its target is not known. This specimen belongs to a study of breast tumors, draining lymph nodes, adjacent tissues. Whole-study results and caveats: Tumor repertoires ranked between lymph nodes and nontumor tissue in diversity, with V and J gene preferences. Luminal-like breast cancer showed significantly greater tumor-nontumor repertoire similarity than basal-like breast cancer did.

This CDR3 has 12 residues. Trimming removed 5 bases from V and 8 bases from J, with 12 bases in between. Germline values: CDR1 MNHNS, CDR2 SASEGT. Breast cancer patients provided tissue from their axillary draining lymph nodes. TCRdb ran MiXCR on the multiplex PCR reads and lists one entry per CDR3 protein. The sample lists 200,000 or so distinct CDR3 sequences; around a third were seen once. V gene TRBV6-1 combines with J gene TRBJ1-1, with D possibly matching TRBD1 (6 bases). Sequencing input: axillary lymph node tissue. The receptor comes from a female donor with breast cancer. Some clones in this sample may be carry-over from other donors' samples. CDR3 nucleotides: TGTGCCAGCAGTCCCTCGACAGGAGAAGCTTTCTTT. The encoded protein is CASSPSTGEAFF.